The rows below give T cell receptor beta chains drawn from one sample of a study of cytomegalovirus exposure and HLA in healthy donors. The protocol was immunoSEQ multiplex PCR, while the TCRdb copy is restricted to in-frame clones and leaves out a portion. This table has 65,000 to 85,000 clones, 86% appearing once. Source material: PBMCs. The receptors were sampled from a woman in her twenties or thirties in good health and CMV-seronegative. Each CDR3 is given with its conserved first and last residue. Each record gives: V gene, J gene, D gene, clone size, CDR3 DNA, CDR3 protein. A D gene is named only where the DNA matches it firmly. Expanded clones get a size class; other rows say once, few or many, or leave the size out.

TRBV7-9	TRBJ1-2	-	-	TGTGCCAGCAGCTTAGGAGAACCGTTAATTGAGGGCTACACCTTC	CASSLGEPLIEGYTF
TRBV20-1	TRBJ2-7	TRBD2	-	TGCAGTGCCCCGGGACTATACGAGCAGTACTTC	CSAPGLYEQYF
TRBV10-3	TRBJ1-4	TRBD1	-	TGTGCCATCAGTGACCGAACCGGGACAGGAAAGGAAAAACTGTTTTTT	CAISDRTGTGKEKLFF
TRBV27	TRBJ2-1	TRBD1	-	TGTGCCAGCAGTTTTATTTTCGGGATCGGGACAGGGGACAATGAGCAGTTCTTC	CASSFIFGIGTGDNEQFF
TRBV7-9	TRBJ1-1	-	-	TGTGCCAGCAGCTTGTTAGGGGACACTGAAGCTTTCTTT	CASSLLGDTEAFF
TRBV7-9	TRBJ1-2	-	-	TGTGCCAGCAGCTCCGGGAACATGCGTGGCTACACCTTC	CASSSGNMRGYTF
TRBV6-5	TRBJ2-2	-	-	TGTGCCAGCAGTTACAGCGGATCCGGGGAGCTGTTTTTT	CASSYSGSGELFF
TRBV27	TRBJ1-1	-	-	TGTGCCAGCAGTTTATCCCACAGGGCTGAAGCTTTCTTT	CASSLSHRAEAFF
TRBV23-1	TRBJ1-5	TRBD1	few	TGCGCCAGCAGTCAATTTAAGGAGGGGGCGGATCAGCCCCAGCATTTT	CASSQFKEGADQPQHF
TRBV7-9	TRBJ1-1	TRBD1	-	TGTGCCAGCAGCGAGGGACAGGGGTGGACTGAAGCTTTCTTT	CASSEGQGWTEAFF
TRBV7-8	TRBJ2-3	-	-	TGTGCCAGCAGCTTAGGGCAGTCTAGCACAGATACGCAGTATTTT	CASSLGQSSTDTQYF
TRBV7-3	TRBJ1-2	-	once	TGTGCCAGCAGCTTACGGAGGGACGAAGGCTACACCTTC	CASSLRRDEGYTF
TRBV19	TRBJ2-7	-	-	TGTGCCAGTAGTATGTTCCACAGCCTCTCCTACGAGCAGTACTTC	CASSMFHSLSYEQYF
TRBV7-9	TRBJ2-2	-	-	TGTGCCAGCAGCTTAGGTGACTACCCGAACACCGGGGAGCTGTTTTTT	CASSLGDYPNTGELFF
TRBV5-4	TRBJ2-1	TRBD2	-	TGTGCCAGCAGCTTGGGACTAGCGCCGCACAATGAGCAGTTCTTC	CASSLGLAPHNEQFF
TRBV19	TRBJ2-1	-	-	TGTGCCAGTAGTTTTCCTAGCTCCTACAATGAGCAGTTCTTC	CASSFPSSYNEQFF
TRBV5-4	TRBJ2-7	TRBD1	-	TGTGCCAGCAGACCTTACGGACAGGGCCACGAGCAGTACTTC	CASRPYGQGHEQYF
TRBV7-3	TRBJ2-1	-	-	TGTGCCAGCAGCCTGGGGACAAACAATGAGCAGTTCTTC	CASSLGTNNEQFF
TRBV27	TRBJ1-2	-	-	TGTGCCAGCAGTTTCCGGGGGGATAGCTACACCTTC	CASSFRGDSYTF
TRBV18	TRBJ1-4	-	once	TGTGCCAGCTCAGCAGACAGACCAACTAATGAAAAACTGTTTTTT	CASSADRPTNEKLFF
TRBV7-7	TRBJ2-3	TRBD2	once	TGTGCTAGCAGCCCGACTAGCGGGGGCACAGATACGCAGTATTTT	CASSPTSGGTDTQYF
TRBV4-1	TRBJ2-7	TRBD1	-	TGCGCCAGCAGCCAATCGACAGGGAACTACGAGCAGTACTTC	CASSQSTGNYEQYF
TRBV6-6	TRBJ2-7	TRBD1	-	TGTGCCAGCAGCTCCCCTGGACAGGGGGCAAAAGAGCAGTACTTC	CASSSPGQGAKEQYF
TRBV28	TRBJ1-2	-	few	TGTGCCAGCAGAGTAGACAGGCGTTATGGCTACACCTTC	CASRVDRRYGYTF
TRBV5-6	TRBJ2-1	-	-	TGTGCCAGCAGCTTATCTCCCCCCAGGAATGAGCAGTTCTTC	CASSLSPPRNEQFF
TRBV7-9	TRBJ2-6	-	-	TGTGCCAGCAGCTCGTCGGCGTCTGAGGCTGGGGCCAACGTCCTGACTTTC	CASSSSASEAGANVLTF
TRBV5-1	TRBJ1-2	TRBD1	once	TGCGCCAGCAGCTTAGACAGGGTGAATGGCTACACCTTC	CASSLDRVNGYTF
TRBV4-1	TRBJ2-2	-	-	TGCGCCAGCAGCCAATATACAGGGAGTGGTGCCGGGGAGCTGTTTTTT	CASSQYTGSGAGELFF
TRBV30	TRBJ2-7	TRBD2	-	TGTGCCTGGAGTACCATAGCGGGAGGGAACTCCTACGAGCAGTACTTC	CAWSTIAGGNSYEQYF
TRBV7-9	TRBJ1-1	-	-	TGTGCCAGCAGCTTATCGGGGGTTGGGAACACTGAAGCTTTCTTT	CASSLSGVGNTEAFF
TRBV30	TRBJ1-2	-	-	TGTGCCTGGAGTCTAGGAGCTTATGGCTACACCTTC	CAWSLGAYGYTF
TRBV7-9	TRBJ2-7	TRBD2	-	TGTGCCAGCAGGCCACTAGCGGGAGCCTACGAGCAGTACTTC	CASRPLAGAYEQYF
TRBV28	TRBJ1-1	-	-	TGTGCCAGCACTCTAGTCGAGACTGAAGCTTTCTTT	CASTLVETEAFF
TRBV29-1	TRBJ2-1	TRBD2	-	TGCAGCGTTGGCGGGAGGGCCTACAATGAGCAGTTCTTC	CSVGGRAYNEQFF
TRBV5-1	TRBJ2-3	TRBD2	-	TGCGCCACGGGACTAGGCGCGGCAGCAGATACGCAGTATTTT	CATGLGAAADTQYF
TRBV7-2	TRBJ2-3	-	-	TGTGCCAGCAGCTCTTCGGGGGATACGCAGTATTTT	CASSSSGDTQYF
TRBV6-1	TRBJ2-7	-	few	TGTGCCAGCTCAGGGGAACCGACGCCGAACTTC	CASSGEPTPNF
TRBV4-1	TRBJ2-6	TRBD1	-	TGCGCCAGCAGCCAACGGACAGGGGGTTCTGGGGCCAACGTCCTGACTTTC	CASSQRTGGSGANVLTF
TRBV5-1	TRBJ1-3	-	-	TGCGCCAGCAGCTTGGAGAGCTCTGGAAACACCATATATTTT	CASSLESSGNTIYF
TRBV28	TRBJ2-1	-	-	TGTGCCAGCAGCTTACGTTACAATGAGCAGTTCTTC	CASSLRYNEQFF
TRBV5-4	TRBJ2-7	-	-	TGTGCCAGCAGCTCTGGGGGCGGGGGATACTACGAGCAGTACTTC	CASSSGGGGYYEQYF
TRBV5-4	TRBJ2-7	-	-	TGTGCCAGCAGCTTGGCCGGGTTAGCCTCACAGTACTTC	CASSLAGLASQYF
TRBV19	TRBJ2-5	TRBD2	-	TGTGCCAGTAGCGGCAGCGGGACCGGGCAAGAGACCCAGTACTTC	CASSGSGTGQETQYF
TRBV15	TRBJ1-6	TRBD1	-	TGTGCCACCAGCAGAGTGGACAGGGGCTGGGAAAATTCACCCCTCCACTTT	CATSRVDRGWENSPLHF
TRBV10-3	TRBJ1-2	TRBD1	few	TGTGCCATCAGTGCTAGGACAGGGGCGGTCTATGGCTACACCTTC	CAISARTGAVYGYTF
TRBV25-1	TRBJ2-3	TRBD2	-	TGTGCCAGCAGTGAAGTAGCGGGACCCACAGATACGCAGTATTTT	CASSEVAGPTDTQYF
TRBV6-1	TRBJ2-7	TRBD2	-	TGTGCCAGCATGGGGGGACTAGCGGGCTCCTACGAGCAGTACTTC	CASMGGLAGSYEQYF
TRBV7-9	TRBJ2-1	TRBD2	-	TGTGCCAGCAGCTTGACGGGCCGAGCGGGAGGGTCGGATGAGCAGTTCTTC	CASSLTGRAGGSDEQFF
TRBV28	TRBJ2-3	-	-	TGTGCCAGCAGTTTTCGGTGGGAGGGCCAGGGGGATACGCAGTATTTT	CASSFRWEGQGDTQYF
TRBV4-1	TRBJ2-1	TRBD1	-	TGCGCCAGCAGCCAAAACAGGGGGCTGGTCTCCTACAATGAGCAGTTCTTC	CASSQNRGLVSYNEQFF
TRBV19	TRBJ2-5	TRBD1	-	TGTGCCAGTACGGGGACAGGGGGCTTCCAAGAGACCCAGTACTTC	CASTGTGGFQETQYF
TRBV5-6	TRBJ2-7	TRBD1	-	TGTGCCAGCAGCCCGGAGGTAGGGGGGACAGGGATCTACGAGCAGTACTTC	CASSPEVGGTGIYEQYF